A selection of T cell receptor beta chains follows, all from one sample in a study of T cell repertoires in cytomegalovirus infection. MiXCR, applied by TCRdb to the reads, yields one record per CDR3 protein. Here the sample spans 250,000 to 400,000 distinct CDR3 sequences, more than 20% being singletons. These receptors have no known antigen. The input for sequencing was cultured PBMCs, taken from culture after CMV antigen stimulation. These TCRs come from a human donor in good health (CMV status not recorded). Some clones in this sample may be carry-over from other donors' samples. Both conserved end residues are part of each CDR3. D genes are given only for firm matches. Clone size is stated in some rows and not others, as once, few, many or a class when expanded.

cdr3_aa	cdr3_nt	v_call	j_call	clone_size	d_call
CARTRDIYF	TGTGCCAGGACCCGAGACATATATTTT	TRBV7-2	TRBJ1-3	many	NA
CASTGPGHYGYTF	TGTGCCAGCACCGGGCCGGGGCACTATGGCTACACCTTC	TRBV19	TRBJ1-2	once	NA
CASSTAGTPYEQYF	TGTGCCAGCAGCACTGCCGGGACTCCCTACGAGCAGTACTTC	TRBV7-2	TRBJ2-7	few	NA
CATSASSREGPYNEQFF	TGTGCCACCAGTGCGTCGTCGCGGGAGGGCCCCTACAATGAGCAGTTCTTC	TRBV24-1	TRBJ2-1	NA	TRBD2
CASSFSNGEMGQPQHF	TGTGCCAGCAGTTTCTCCAACGGTGAAATGGGTCAGCCCCAGCATTTT	TRBV28	TRBJ1-5	few	NA
CASSPIAGVSLVEQFF	TGTGCCAGCAGCCCAATAGCGGGAGTTTCACTGGTTGAGCAGTTCTTC	TRBV11-2	TRBJ2-1	NA	TRBD2
CASSYSPGMGADTQYF	TGTGCCAGCAGTTACTCCCCAGGGATGGGTGCAGATACGCAGTATTTT	TRBV6-5	TRBJ2-3	NA	NA
CASSLEWGEKLFF	TGTGCCAGCAGCTTAGAATGGGGTGAAAAACTGTTTTTT	TRBV7-2	TRBJ1-4	NA	NA
CAISEARTQGGAFF	TGTGCCATCAGTGAGGCTAGAACTCAGGGGGGAGCTTTCTTT	TRBV10-3	TRBJ1-1	NA	TRBD1
CASSLSTTGVIGGELFF	TGTGCCAGCAGCTTAAGTACGACAGGGGTTATCGGCGGGGAGCTGTTTTTT	TRBV7-3	TRBJ2-2	few	TRBD1
CASSLGFGRRVGETQYF	TGTGCCAGCAGTTTAGGCTTCGGGAGGAGGGTTGGAGAGACCCAGTACTTC	TRBV12-3/TRBV12-4	TRBJ2-5	few	TRBD2
CASSPVTTPYNEQFF	TGTGCCAGTAGTCCCGTCACTACACCCTACAATGAGCAGTTCTTC	TRBV19	TRBJ2-1	few	NA
CASSRESSVDEQFF	TGTGCCAGTAGTCGCGAATCTAGCGTGGATGAGCAGTTCTTC	TRBV19	TRBJ2-1	NA	NA
CASSLALNTDTQYF	TGTGCCAGCAGCTTAGCGCTGAACACAGATACGCAGTATTTT	TRBV7-2	TRBJ2-3	many	NA
CSAGLWGARKETQYF	TGCAGTGCCGGGCTTTGGGGCGCGAGAAAAGAGACCCAGTACTTC	TRBV20-1	TRBJ2-5	few	NA
CASSLGGLAVSYEQYF	TGTGCCAGCAGTTTAGGGGGACTAGCGGTCTCATACGAGCAGTACTTC	TRBV27	TRBJ2-7	NA	TRBD2
CASTSPTFGGINQPQHF	TGTGCCAGTACCTCGCCAACGTTCGGGGGCATCAATCAGCCCCAGCATTTT	TRBV19	TRBJ1-5	NA	NA
CASSQNKRGYTF	TGTGCCAGCAGTCAAAATAAAAGAGGCTACACCTTC	TRBV12-3/TRBV12-4	TRBJ1-2	few	NA
CASSPRGGALGQPQHF	TGTGCCAGCAGTCCGAGGGGGGGGGCGCTTGGTCAGCCCCAGCATTTT	TRBV6-8	TRBJ1-5	NA	NA
CASSPRTRLFNEQFF	TGTGCCAGTAGTCCCCGGACTAGATTATTCAATGAGCAGTTCTTC	TRBV19	TRBJ2-1	few	TRBD2
CASIAGIQETQYF	TGTGCCAGCATAGCAGGTATCCAAGAGACCCAGTACTTC	TRBV5-6	TRBJ2-5	NA	NA
CSASWLKSSYEQYF	TGCAGTGCTAGCTGGCTAAAGAGCTCCTACGAGCAGTACTTC	TRBV20-1	TRBJ2-7	NA	NA
CASSYGQGARVPNQPQHF	TGTGCCAGCAGTTACGGGCAGGGGGCAAGGGTCCCCAATCAGCCCCAGCATTTT	TRBV6-2/TRBV6-3	TRBJ1-5	NA	TRBD1
CASSQEQGNTEAFF	TGCGCCAGCAGCCAAGAACAGGGGAACACTGAAGCTTTCTTT	TRBV4-1	TRBJ1-1	many	NA
CASSYPGNSYEQYF	TGTGCCAGCAGTTACCCAGGGAACTCCTACGAGCAGTACTTC	TRBV6-2/TRBV6-3	TRBJ2-7	few	NA
CASSLRLAGGFNEQFF	TGTGCCAGCAGCTTAAGACTAGCGGGAGGGTTCAATGAGCAGTTCTTC	TRBV11-2	TRBJ2-1	few	TRBD2
CASSLGPLRSNQPQHF	TGTGCCAGCAGCTTAGGCCCGTTACGGAGCAATCAGCCCCAGCATTTT	TRBV11-3	TRBJ1-5	few	NA
CASRGGGQGVQPQHF	TGTGCCAGCAGGGGGGGAGGACAGGGGGTTCAGCCCCAGCATTTT	TRBV27	TRBJ1-5	few	TRBD1
CSVVETQGFTEAFF	TGCAGCGTTGTGGAAACACAGGGCTTCACTGAAGCTTTCTTT	TRBV29-1	TRBJ1-1	NA	NA
CASSPPGSQETQYF	TGTGCCAGCTCACCACCGGGCAGCCAAGAGACCCAGTACTTC	TRBV18	TRBJ2-5	NA	NA
CASSLARDDTQYF	TGTGCCAGCAGCTTAGCGCGTGACGATACGCAGTATTTT	TRBV7-2	TRBJ2-3	many	NA
CSGGDRYKNIQYF	TGCAGCGGGGGGGACAGGTACAAAAACATTCAGTACTTC	TRBV29-1	TRBJ2-4	NA	TRBD1
CASSRSGPPDTDTQYF	TGTGCCAGCAGCCGATCGGGCCCGCCTGACACAGATACGCAGTATTTT	TRBV3-1	TRBJ2-3	NA	NA
CASSQLSGSGSSYEQYF	TGTGCCAGCAGCCAATTATCGGGTAGCGGGAGTTCCTACGAGCAGTACTTC	TRBV4-2	TRBJ2-7	few	TRBD2
CASTIQNDRLPTQYF	TGCGCCAGCACCATTCAAAATGACAGGTTGCCTACGCAGTATTTT	TRBV23-1	TRBJ2-3	NA	NA
CASSQIAQGAGGYTF	TGTGCCAGCAGCCAAATCGCACAGGGGGCAGGGGGCTACACCTTC	TRBV7-9	TRBJ1-2	many	TRBD1
CSVRPYSSLQNTGELFF	TGCAGCGTCCGCCCGTACAGTTCCCTCCAAAACACCGGGGAGCTGTTTTTT	TRBV29-1	TRBJ2-2	few	NA
CASSGLTEQETQYF	TGTGCCAGCAGTGGCTTGACAGAACAAGAGACCCAGTACTTC	TRBV2	TRBJ2-5	few	NA
CSARWTSGIKNIQYF	TGCAGTGCTAGATGGACTAGCGGGATTAAAAACATTCAGTACTTC	TRBV20-1	TRBJ2-4	NA	TRBD2
CAIQPAGPWESTEAFF	TGTGCCATACAACCTGCGGGACCCTGGGAGAGCACTGAAGCTTTCTTT	TRBV6-2/TRBV6-3	TRBJ1-1	few	NA
CSARRTVIEQFF	TGCAGTGCACGGCGGACAGTAATTGAGCAGTTCTTC	TRBV20-1	TRBJ2-1	few	NA
CASSQSHGSATDTQYF	TGCGCCAGCAGCCAATCCCACGGCTCGGCCACAGATACGCAGTATTTT	TRBV4-3	TRBJ2-3	NA	NA
CASSLRTGNF	TGCGCCAGCAGCCTCCGGACAGGGAATTTT	TRBV5-1	TRBJ1-5	NA	TRBD1
CASSSRATVNLFF	TGTGCCAGCAGCTCCCGGGCCACAGTAAACCTGTTTTTT	TRBV7-2	TRBJ1-4	few	NA
CASSWDRGGKLFF	TGTGCCAGCAGTTGGGACAGGGGTGGAAAACTGTTTTTT	TRBV6-6	TRBJ1-4	few	TRBD1
CASSYDPTAVTAVWDEQYF	TGTGCCAGCAGTTACGATCCTACCGCGGTGACGGCCGTTTGGGACGAGCAGTACTTC	TRBV6-6	TRBJ2-7	few	NA
CASSRRTGQNIQYF	TGTGCCAGCAGCCGGAGGACAGGACAGAACATTCAGTACTTC	TRBV6-1	TRBJ2-4	many	TRBD1
CASSLQNTQYF	TGTGCCAGCAGCTTGCAAAATACGCAGTATTTT	TRBV7-2	TRBJ2-3	many	NA
CASSNDNAETQYF	TGTGCCAGCAGCAACGACAACGCAGAGACCCAGTACTTC	TRBV7-2	TRBJ2-5	NA	NA
CASSAGLAGGYNEQFF	TGCGCCAGCAGCGCAGGACTAGCGGGAGGTTACAATGAGCAGTTCTTC	TRBV5-1	TRBJ2-1	few	TRBD2